The subject of this entry is one T cell receptor (beta chain). Antigen specificity is unknown. This sample is drawn from a study of T cell repertoires in cytomegalovirus infection. Study background: As its CMV epitopes, the study selected recently identified HLA-C-restricted and well-studied HLA-B-restricted targets. Indications came from public TCR beta signatures; they pointed to CMV infection and to a matching HLA type.

Study observations and caveats: Identification of carriers of CMV plus the relevant HLA was achieved through cumulative public TCR beta family frequency. CMV-specific TCR beta clonotypes restricted by HLA-C dominated the ex vivo response.

TCRdb analysed the reads with MiXCR anew, one entry per CDR3 protein. This table holds over 55,000 distinct CDR3 sequences, 20% to 25% found once. After removal of 5 bases from V and 1 base from J, the junction contained 10 bases not matched to a gene. This CDR3 spans 17 amino acids. CDR1 is SGHTA and CDR2 is FQGNSA in the germline V gene. Sequencing was performed on CD8+ T cells from cultured PBMCs, taken from culture after CMV antigen stimulation. This sequence joins TRBV7-2 and TRBJ2-2, with 7 bases fitting TRBD1. The sequence was obtained from a human donor in good health (CMV status not recorded). Some clones in this sample may be carry-over from other donors' samples. CDR3 DNA sequence: TGTGCCAGCAGCCCCTGGGAACGGACAGGGAACACCGGGGAGCTGTTTTTT. Translated: CASSPWERTGNTGELFF.